A selection of T cell receptor beta chains follows, all from one sample in a study of T cells after yellow fever vaccination. TCRdb redid the calling of the 5' RACE reads with MiXCR, one entry per CDR3 protein. This repertoire shows around 63,000 distinct CDR3 sequences, roughly 7.3% found once; its top ten account for just over 35%. The sequenced sample was CD8+ T cells sorted from PBMCs, obtained 15 days after the yellow fever booster vaccination. The receptors come from a man under 40 who received the YFV17D yellow fever vaccine. CDR3s include the opening cysteine and the closing phenylalanine or tryptophan. The order of the fields is D gene, clone size, J gene, V gene, CDR3 DNA, CDR3 protein. D genes are given only for firm matches. Size is stated for part of the rows, as once, few or many counts, or as a class when the clone is expanded.

>TRBD2|many|TRBJ2-1|TRBV5-1
TGCGCCAGCAGCTTGGTGCCGGGACTAGCGGGAGAGCGGGAGGAGCAGTTCTTC
CASSLVPGLAGEREEQFF
>-|few|TRBJ2-1|TRBV9
TGTGCCAGCAGCGTTTTCAGGGGGGATCCCAATGAGCAGTTCTTC
CASSVFRGDPNEQFF
>-|many|TRBJ1-2|TRBV12-3/TRBV12-4
TGTGCCAGCAGCACAACCCCCACCGATGGCTACACCTTC
CASSTTPTDGYTF
>TRBD1|many|TRBJ2-1|TRBV27
TGTGCCAGCAGTTCCTACAGGGGAAATGAGCAGTTCTTC
CASSSYRGNEQFF
>TRBD2|many|TRBJ2-1|TRBV7-2
TGTGCCAGCAGCTTGTCTGCGGGAGGGTACAATGAGCAGTTCTTC
CASSLSAGGYNEQFF
>-|many|TRBJ2-7|TRBV5-6
TGTGCCAGCAGCGTACAGGTGCCCTACGAGCAGTACTTC
CASSVQVPYEQYF
>-|-|TRBJ1-2|TRBV18
TGTGCCAGCTCACCACCGGGGGGCAATAACTATGGCTACACCTTC
CASSPPGGNNYGYTF
>TRBD1|-|TRBJ2-1|TRBV18
TGTGCCAGCTCACCATGGGGCAGGGGGACCCTCGATGAGCAGTTCTTC
CASSPWGRGTLDEQFF
>-|many|TRBJ2-4|TRBV20-1
TGCAGTGCTATCATGGAGGCAGGCAAAAACATTCAGTACTTC
CSAIMEAGKNIQYF
>TRBD1|many|TRBJ2-2|TRBV6-5
TGTGCCAGCAGTTACGCCACAGGGGTGGCCGGGGAGCTGTTTTTT
CASSYATGVAGELFF
>TRBD2|-|TRBJ2-1|TRBV9
TGTGCCAGCAGCGTACTAGCGGGAGGAGATGAGCAGTTCTTC
CASSVLAGGDEQFF
>-|many|TRBJ2-3|TRBV7-3
TGTGCCAGCAGCCCAACGTTGGCAGGAGGCACAGATACGCAGTATTTT
CASSPTLAGGTDTQYF
>TRBD2|many|TRBJ2-1|TRBV24-1
TGTGCCACCAGTGATTTACATCCTACGACTAGCGGGACTGAGCAGTTCTTC
CATSDLHPTTSGTEQFF
>TRBD1|many|TRBJ1-2|TRBV29-1
TGCAGCGTAGACCGACAGGGGGCGGAAGGCTACACCTTC
CSVDRQGAEGYTF
>-|many|TRBJ2-1|TRBV6-6
TGTGCCAGCAGTTACGGCCAGAACAATGAGCAGTTCTTC
CASSYGQNNEQFF
>TRBD2|many|TRBJ2-3|TRBV7-3
TGTGCCAGCAAGGCGGGAGTTACTAGCACAGATACGCAGTATTTT
CASKAGVTSTDTQYF
>TRBD2|-|TRBJ2-3|TRBV28
TGTGCCATGAGCTCCATGGGGGAGCGGGAGGGAGCAGATACGCAGTATTTT
CAMSSMGEREGADTQYF
>-|many|TRBJ2-1|TRBV6-2/TRBV6-3
TGTGCCAGCAGTTACGGGTTGTACAATGAGCAGTTCTTC
CASSYGLYNEQFF
>-|many|TRBJ2-1|TRBV5-6
TGTGCCAGCTCCGGCACGGTATATGGTGAGCAGTTCTTC
CASSGTVYGEQFF
>-|few|TRBJ2-6|TRBV9
TGTGCCAGCAGCGGGGGGACTGGGGCCAACGTCCTGACTTTC
CASSGGTGANVLTF
>-|many|TRBJ2-1|TRBV25-1
TGTGCCAGCAGTAATGGACCTCAGCAGTTCTTC
CASSNGPQQFF
>-|-|TRBJ1-5|TRBV24-1
TGTGCCACCAGTCCCCCAGCTCGGGATAGCAATCAGCCCCAGCATTTT
CATSPPARDSNQPQHF
>-|many|TRBJ2-7|TRBV20-1
TGCAGTGCTAGAGATCCCGGGTCACCCTCCTACGAGCAGTACTTC
CSARDPGSPSYEQYF
>-|many|TRBJ2-7|TRBV18
TGTGCCAGCTCACCGGACGGATTCTACGAGCAGTACTTC
CASSPDGFYEQYF
>-|many|TRBJ2-3|TRBV29-1
TGCAGCGTTGAAGATCGTGGATCTAGCACAGATACGCAGTATTTT
CSVEDRGSSTDTQYF
>TRBD1|few|TRBJ2-1|TRBV5-1
TGCGCCAGCAGCTTGGAGGGGGCTATTCACAATGAGCAGTTCTTC
CASSLEGAIHNEQFF
>-|many|TRBJ2-1|TRBV6-2/TRBV6-3
TGTGCCAGCAGTTGGTTGCACAACAATGAGCAGTTCTTC
CASSWLHNNEQFF
>-|many|TRBJ1-5|TRBV25-1
TGTGCCAGCAGTGAAGGAGGGGGTCAGCCCCAGCATTTT
CASSEGGGQPQHF
>TRBD2|many|TRBJ2-2|TRBV6-5
TGTGCCAGCAGTTACGGCGGGGGAAACACCGGGGAGCTGTTTTTT
CASSYGGGNTGELFF
>TRBD2|many|TRBJ2-2|TRBV10-3
TGTGCCATCAGTGGGGAATCTGGACTAGCGGGAGATCGAGGGGAGCTGTTTTTT
CAISGESGLAGDRGELFF
>TRBD1|-|TRBJ2-7|TRBV14
TGTGCCAGCAGCCAAGGGACCGGGACAGTTTACGAGCAGTACTTC
CASSQGTGTVYEQYF
>-|few|TRBJ2-7|TRBV7-2
TGTGCCAGCGGCGACACCCCTAACGAGCAGTACTTC
CASGDTPNEQYF
>TRBD2|many|TRBJ2-7|TRBV7-9
TGTGCCAGCAGCTGGGGAACTAGCGGGAGTGACGAGCAGTACTTC
CASSWGTSGSDEQYF
>TRBD2|few|TRBJ2-1|TRBV20-1
TGCTGTGCTAGAGATCAGGACGGACTAGCGGATTACAATGAGCAGTTCTTC
CCARDQDGLADYNEQFF
>-|many|TRBJ1-2|TRBV12-3/TRBV12-4
TGTGCCAGCACCAGAGGAGCCAACTGGGGCGGCTACACCTTC
CASTRGANWGGYTF
>TRBD2|many|TRBJ2-3|TRBV7-3
TGTGCCAGCAGCCCGGGAGGGGCGATAGATACGCAGTATTTT
CASSPGGAIDTQYF
>TRBD1|many|TRBJ2-1|TRBV12-3/TRBV12-4
TGTGCCAGCAGTCCCGGACAGGGGCAGACCTACAATGAGCAGTTCTTC
CASSPGQGQTYNEQFF
>TRBD2|-|TRBJ2-7|TRBV7-2
TGTGCCAGCAGGGGGTACCAGGAGCGGGAGGGCCTATACGAGCAGTACTTC
CASRGYQEREGLYEQYF
>TRBD2|many|TRBJ2-5|TRBV30
TGTGCCTGGTTGGCTAGCGGGGAAGAGACCCAGTACTTC
CAWLASGEETQYF
>TRBD1|many|TRBJ2-3|TRBV4-1
TGCGCCAGCAGCCAATGGGTAGCGGACAGGGCTAGCACAGATACGCAGTATTTT
CASSQWVADRASTDTQYF
>-|many|TRBJ2-1|TRBV6-5
TGTGCCAGCAGTTCGTTAGCGCCACATTACAATGAGCAGTTCTTC
CASSSLAPHYNEQFF